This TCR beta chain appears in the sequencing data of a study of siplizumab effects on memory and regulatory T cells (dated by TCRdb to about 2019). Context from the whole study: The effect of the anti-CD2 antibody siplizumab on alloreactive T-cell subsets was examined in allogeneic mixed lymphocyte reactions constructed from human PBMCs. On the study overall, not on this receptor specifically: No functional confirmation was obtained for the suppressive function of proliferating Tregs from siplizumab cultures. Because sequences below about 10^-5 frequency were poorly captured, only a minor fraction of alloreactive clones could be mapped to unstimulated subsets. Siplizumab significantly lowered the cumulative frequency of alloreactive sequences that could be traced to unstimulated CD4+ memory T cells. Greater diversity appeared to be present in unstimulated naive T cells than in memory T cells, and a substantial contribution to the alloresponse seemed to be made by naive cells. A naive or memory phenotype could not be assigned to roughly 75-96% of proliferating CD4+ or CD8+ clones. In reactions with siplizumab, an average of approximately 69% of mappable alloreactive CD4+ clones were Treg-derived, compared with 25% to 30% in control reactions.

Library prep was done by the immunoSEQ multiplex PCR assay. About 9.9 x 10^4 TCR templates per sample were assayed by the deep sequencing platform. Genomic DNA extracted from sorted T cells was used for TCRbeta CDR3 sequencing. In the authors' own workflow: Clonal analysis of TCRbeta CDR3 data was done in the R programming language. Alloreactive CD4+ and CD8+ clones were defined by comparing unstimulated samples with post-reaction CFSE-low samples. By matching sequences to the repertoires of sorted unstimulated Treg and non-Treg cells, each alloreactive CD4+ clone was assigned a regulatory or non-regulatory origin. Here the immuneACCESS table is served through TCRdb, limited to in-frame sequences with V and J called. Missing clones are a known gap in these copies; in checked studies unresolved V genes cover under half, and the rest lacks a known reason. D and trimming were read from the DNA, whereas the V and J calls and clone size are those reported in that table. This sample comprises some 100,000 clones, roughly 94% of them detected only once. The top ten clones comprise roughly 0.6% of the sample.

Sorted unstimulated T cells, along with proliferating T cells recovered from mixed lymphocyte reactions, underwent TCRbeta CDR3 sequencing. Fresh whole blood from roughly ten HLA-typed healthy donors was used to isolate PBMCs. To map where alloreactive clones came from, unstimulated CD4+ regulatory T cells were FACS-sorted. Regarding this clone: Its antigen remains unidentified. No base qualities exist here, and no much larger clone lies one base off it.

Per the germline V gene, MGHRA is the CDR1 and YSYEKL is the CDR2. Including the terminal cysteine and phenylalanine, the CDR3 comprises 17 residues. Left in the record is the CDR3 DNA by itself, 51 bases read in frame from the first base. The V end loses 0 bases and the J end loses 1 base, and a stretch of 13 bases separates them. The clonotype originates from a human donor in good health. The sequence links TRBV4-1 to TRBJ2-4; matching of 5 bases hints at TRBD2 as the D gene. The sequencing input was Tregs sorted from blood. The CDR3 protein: CASSQDRAVAAKNIQYF. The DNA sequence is TGCGCCAGCAGCCAAGATAGGGCCGTAGCGGCCAAAAACATTCAGTACTTC.